This passage covers 16 T cell receptor beta chains from one sample sequenced in a study of CD8 T cells in Susac syndrome. Reverse transcription of roughly 0.5 to 1 ug RNA used random hexamers. TCRdb reprocessed the immunoSEQ multiplex PCR reads with MiXCR, giving one entry per CDR3 protein. The sample records roughly 110,000 distinct CDR3 sequences, roughly 95% being singletons. The sequencing input was CD8+ T cells from PBMCs. The source is a human donor with Susac syndrome.

The chain recombines TRBV9 with TRBJ2-7; D unresolved. The length of the CDR3 is 15 residues. Trimming shortened V by 0 bases and J by 2 bases, and 12 bases separated the two germline ends. CDR1 and CDR2 (germline): SGDLS, YYNGEE. The CDR3 sequence is CASSVGWGQTYEQYF. The DNA for the CDR3 is TGTGCCAGCAGCGTAGGGTGGGGTCAGACCTACGAGCAGTACTTC.

This clonotype occurred once. This chain connects TRBV6-5 to TRBJ1-5, with D unclear. Germline CDR1 and CDR2: MNHEY and SVGAGI. The V gene lost 5 bases and the J gene lost 4 bases, with 12 bases spanning the gap. The CDR3 has 14 amino acids. The CDR3 spells CASSTRAANQPQHF. The CDR3 nucleotides read TGTGCCAGCAGTACCCGGGCAGCGAATCAGCCCCAGCATTTT.

The chain carries TRBV6-4 and TRBJ2-1; D may be TRBD2 (7 bases). The CDR3 length is 14 residues. The V and J ends lost 3 bases and 9 bases respectively, with 15 bases between them. The germline V gene encodes CDR1 MRHNA and CDR2 SNTAGT. The CDR3 loop is CASSEGGGKFEQFF. In DNA form, the CDR3 reads TGTGCCAGCAGTGAAGGGGGGGGTAAATTTGAGCAGTTCTTC.

The CDR3 protein is CSVGAGDNQPQHF. CDR3 DNA sequence: TGCAGCGTTGGTGCAGGGGACAATCAGCCCCAGCATTTT. The chain couples TRBV29-1 to TRBJ1-5; D may be TRBD1 (6 bases). CDR1 is SQVTM, CDR2 ANQGSEA, per germline. The CDR3 covers 13 residues. V shed 4 bases and J shed 3 bases, with 10 bases lying between them.

The rearrangement uses TRBV13 and TRBJ1-1; weak D call: TRBD1 (6 bases). The CDR3 spans 12 residues. CDR1 and CDR2 from the germline V gene are PRHDT and FYEKMQ (reference sequence). Trimming stripped 5 bases from V and 7 bases from J, with 11 bases between. CDR3 sequence: CASSLGQFEAFF. CDR3 DNA sequence: TGTGCCAGCAGCCTCGGACAGTTTGAAGCTTTCTTT.

V is TRBV28 and J is TRBJ2-1; D gene ambiguous. V was cut by 7 bases and J by 8 bases, with 9 bases left in between. This CDR3 is built from 11 residues. The germline V gene has CDR1 MDHEN and CDR2 SYDVKM. The CDR3 reads CASNLGHEQFF. The CDR3, as DNA: TGTGCCAGCAACCTAGGCCATGAGCAGTTCTTC.

The chain recombines TRBV5-1 with TRBJ2-7; possibly TRBD1 or TRBD2 for D (6 bases each). Germline loops: CDR1 SGHRS, CDR2 YFSETQ. Trimming shortened V by 4 bases and J by 2 bases, and 22 bases separated the two germline ends. The CDR3 runs to 17 residues. The CDR3 DNA reads TGCGCCAGCAGCCAAACTCCCTCTGGAGGGGGGACCTACGAGCAGTACTTC. Protein product: CASSQTPSGGGTYEQYF.

J is TRBJ2-7 and V is TRBV29-1; 8 bases match TRBD1. This CDR3 is built from 15 residues. The V and J ends lost 2 bases and 2 bases, in that order; junction bases with no gene match: 8. The V gene's germline CDR1 is SQVTM and CDR2 ANQGSEA. CDR3: CSVETSDRAPYEQYF. DNA for the CDR3: TGCAGCGTTGAAACTTCGGACAGGGCGCCCTACGAGCAGTACTTC.

CDR3 nucleotide sequence: TGTGCCAGCAGCGGGCGCATCTATGGCTACACCTTC. Amino acid sequence: CASSGRIYGYTF. This chain links TRBV9 with TRBJ1-2; D not certain. V lost 3 bases, J lost 4 bases, and 7 bases lay in between. This CDR3 region has 12 residues. CDR1 is SGDLS and CDR2 is YYNGEE in the germline V gene.

V gene TRBV5-4 combines with J gene TRBJ2-6, with D tentatively TRBD1 (5 bases). This CDR3 comprises 15 residues. The ends were cut back, 1 base at V and 3 bases at J, with 8 bases in the middle. Germline V gene sequence: CDR1 SGHNT, CDR2 YYREEE (reference sequence). CDR3 in DNA: TGTGCCAGCAGCTTGTGGCAGGGTGGGGCCAACGTCCTGACTTTC. It specifies CASSLWQGGANVLTF.

This rearrangement joins TRBV20-1 to TRBJ2-2; 8 nucleotides line up with TRBD2. Germline V CDR1 and CDR2: DFQATT, SNEGSKA (reference sequence). This CDR3 comprises 16 residues. The trim removed 0 bases at V and 7 bases at J, leaving 10 bases unmatched. For the CDR3, the DNA is TGCAGTGCTAGAGACCTCAGCGGGGGAGAGGTCGGGGAGCTGTTTTTT. As protein: CSARDLSGGEVGELFF.

This sequence joins TRBV23-1 and TRBJ2-7; no reliable D call. TRBV23-1 is an ORF for which the function is uncertain. The CDR3 contains 13 residues. V shed 3 bases and J shed 4 bases, with 10 bases lying between them. The CDR3 spells CASSHPDQYEQYF. In DNA form, the CDR3 reads TGCGCCAGCAGTCACCCGGACCAATACGAGCAGTACTTC.

The chain carries TRBV12-3 or TRBV12-4 and TRBJ2-3, with 12 bases lining up with TRBD2. V was pared by 5 bases and J by 5 bases, with 5 bases of the junction left unmatched. The CDR3 sequence is 15 residues long. CDR3 nucleotide sequence: TGTGCCAGCAGTCCTGGACTAGCGGGGCAAGATACGCAGTATTTT. Translating it yields CASSPGLAGQDTQYF.

The rearrangement uses TRBV29-1 and TRBJ2-5; no firm D call. The CDR3 runs to 13 residues. Germline values: CDR1 SQVTM, CDR2 ANQGSEA. V was clipped by 7 bases and J by 2 bases, with 14 bases between them. The CDR3 spells CSAAEGSQETQYF. DNA of the CDR3: TGCAGCGCCGCCGAAGGGTCGCAAGAGACCCAGTACTTC. Based on the CDR3 plus reference TRBV29-1 and TRBJ2-5, the full variable domain is SAVISQKPSRDICQRGTSLTIQCQVDSQVTMMFWYRQQPGQSLTLIATANQGSEATYESGFVIDKFPISRPNLTFSTLTVSNMSPEDSSIYLCSAAEGSQETQYFGPGTRLLVL.

The J gene is TRBJ2-2, the V gene TRBV12-3 or TRBV12-4; D gene ambiguous. V was clipped by 3 bases and J by 7 bases, with 3 bases between them. CDR3 length: 11 amino acids. The CDR3 sequence: CASSFGGELFF. As DNA, the CDR3 is TGTGCCAGCAGTTTTGGCGGGGAGCTGTTTTTT.

This chain links TRBV2 with TRBJ1-3; possible D gene TRBD1, 5 bases. The CDR3 covers 12 residues. V was trimmed by 4 bases and J by 13 bases, leaving 14 bases between them. CDR1 is SNHLY and CDR2 is FYNNEI in the germline V gene. CDR3 nucleotides: TGTGCCAGCAGTGGGGACGGACTGGAGATATATTTT. Residues: CASSGDGLEIYF.